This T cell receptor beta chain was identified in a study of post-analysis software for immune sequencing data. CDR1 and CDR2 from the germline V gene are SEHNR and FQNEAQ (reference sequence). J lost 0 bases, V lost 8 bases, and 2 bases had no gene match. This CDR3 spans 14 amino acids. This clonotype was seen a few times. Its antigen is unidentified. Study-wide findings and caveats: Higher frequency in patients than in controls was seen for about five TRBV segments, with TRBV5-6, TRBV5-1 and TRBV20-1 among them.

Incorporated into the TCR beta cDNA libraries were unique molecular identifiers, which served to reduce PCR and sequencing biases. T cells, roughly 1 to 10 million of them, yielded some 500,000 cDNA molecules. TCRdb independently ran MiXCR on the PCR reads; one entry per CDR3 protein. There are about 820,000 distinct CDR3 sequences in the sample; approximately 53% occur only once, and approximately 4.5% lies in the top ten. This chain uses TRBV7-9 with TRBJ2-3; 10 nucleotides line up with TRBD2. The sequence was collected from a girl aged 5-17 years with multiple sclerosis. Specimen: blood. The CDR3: CASGLADSTDTQYF. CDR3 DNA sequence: TGTGCCAGCGGACTAGCGGACAGCACAGATACGCAGTATTTT.